The 14 T cell receptor beta chains presented below share a single source sample, sequenced in a study of blood T cells in healthy people across ages. Using a J-beta primer mix together with a sample-barcoded 5' primer, a second PCR was run for about 6 to 11 cycles. From the 5' RACE reads, TCRdb called clonotypes with MiXCR, one entry per CDR3 protein. Of about 780,000 distinct CDR3 sequences listed, about half were seen once; the top ten hold around a sixth. Sample: blood. The receptor set was obtained from a man older than 75 in good health.

This clonotype was seen at least ten times. The gene calls are TRBV4-3 and TRBJ2-7, with a tentative D call TRBD1 (5 bases). Per germline, CDR1 LGHNA and CDR2 YSLEER. V was trimmed by 1 base and J by 4 bases, leaving 8 bases between them. The CDR3 sequence is 13 residues long. The CDR3 region has the DNA TGCGCCAGCAGCCAAGCTAGGGGTTACGAGCAGTACTTC. Translating it yields CASSQARGYEQYF.

Comment on this clonotype: A much larger clone is a single base away; this may be a read error. The J gene is TRBJ2-7, the V gene TRBV15; 14 nucleotides agree with TRBD2. Trimming at V came to 3 bases and at J to 7 bases, leaving 8 bases not matched to a gene. Germline V gene lookup returns CDR1 LNHNV and CDR2 YYDKDF (reference sequence). The CDR3 totals 16 residues. This chain's CDR3 is CATSRQTSGRASEQYF. CDR3 nucleotides: TGTGCCACCAGCAGGCAGACTAGCGGGAGGGCGAGTGAGCAGTACTTC.

The chain has TRBV12-3 or TRBV12-4 and TRBJ1-4; maybe TRBD1 (5 bases). This CDR3 has 15 amino acids. V shed 3 bases and J shed 0 bases, with 8 bases lying between them. The CDR3 coding sequence is TGTGCCAGCAGTTTTCGGGGGACAACTAATGAAAAACTGTTTTTT. It specifies CASSFRGTTNEKLFF.

This clonotype has only one observation. The rearrangement joins TRBV12-3 or TRBV12-4 to TRBJ2-1; TRBD2 might be the D (6 bases). V gave up 3 bases and J gave up 10 bases, with 16 bases separating them. CDR3 size: 14 residues. CDR3 in DNA: TGTGCCAGCAGTTTGCGGAGGGGAGGAGTCGAGCAGTTCTTC. This gives the protein CASSLRRGGVEQFF.

The table lists this clonotype with a count of one. The chain couples TRBV29-1 to TRBJ1-2; 8 positions match TRBD1. Germline values: CDR1 SQVTM, CDR2 ANQGSEA. Trimming at V came to 3 bases and at J to 8 bases, leaving 11 bases not matched to a gene. The CDR3 spans 14 residues. In DNA, the CDR3 is TGCAGCGTTGATCATCCGGGACAGGCGTCCGGCTACACCTTC. It encodes CSVDHPGQASGYTF. The entire variable domain, with the rest obtained from reference TRBV29-1 and TRBJ1-2, is as follows: SAVISQKPSRDICQRGTSLTIQCQVDSQVTMMFWYRQQPGQSLTLIATANQGSEATYESGFVIDKFPISRPNLTFSTLTVSNMSPEDSSIYLCSVDHPGQASGYTFGSGTRLTVV.

This clonotype was recorded a few times. This rearrangement joins TRBV12-3 or TRBV12-4 to TRBJ2-1; no clear D. The J call could be wrong; TRBJ2-7 is a better fit for the DNA end. This CDR3 is 14 amino acids long. For the CDR3, the DNA is TGTGCCAGCAAGGTCGCCAGCTCCTACAATGAGCAGTACTTC. Amino acid sequence: CASKVASSYNEQYF.

The chain uses TRBV3-1 and TRBJ2-5, with D unresolved. From germline, CDR1 is LGHDT and CDR2 YNNKEL (reference sequence). The V gene lost 4 bases and the J gene lost 11 bases, with 14 bases spanning the gap. This CDR3 region has 12 residues. This CDR3 is CASSPGSYGQYF. Written as DNA, the CDR3 is TGTGCCAGCAGCCCTGGGTCCTACGGGCAGTACTTC.

The table lists this clonotype with many counts. The chain carries TRBV6-2 or TRBV6-3 and TRBJ2-3, with 9 nucleotides matching TRBD1. The CDR3 length is 15 residues. Germline V gene lookup returns CDR1 MNHEY and CDR2 SVGEGT. The V gene end was trimmed by 4 bases and the J gene end by 2 bases; junction bases not matched to a gene: 4. CDR3 bases: TGTGCCAGCAGTTGGACAGGGGTGGTCACAGATACGCAGTATTTT. This codes for CASSWTGVVTDTQYF.

V gene TRBV9 combines with J gene TRBJ2-3, with D uncertain. Trimming took 0 bases from V and 5 from J, leaving 7 bases between them. This CDR3 is 13 amino acids long. The germline gives CDR1 SGDLS, CDR2 YYNGEE. The CDR3 bases are TGTGCCAGCAGCGTAGGTGGCCAAGATACGCAGTATTTT. It yields the protein CASSVGGQDTQYF.

The chain recombines TRBV29-1 with TRBJ1-1; D gene unclear. Per germline, CDR1 SQVTM and CDR2 ANQGSEA. This CDR3 has 10 residues. V was shortened by 4 bases and J by 3 bases, with 3 bases between the two germline ends. DNA for the CDR3: TGCAGCGTTGGGGACACTGAAGCTTTCTTT. This encodes CSVGDTEAFF.

Of note for this clonotype: Lacking the conserved final phenylalanine or tryptophan, this CDR3 likely reflects a read error. This sequence joins TRBV11-3 and TRBJ2-5, with 7 bases lining up with TRBD1. Germline V gene sequence: CDR1 SGHNT, CDR2 YENEEA. This CDR3 contains 14 residues. In DNA, the CDR3 is TGTGGCAGCAGCTTTGACAGGGCCCAAGAGACCCAGTACCTC. Protein product: CGSSFDRAQETQYL.

V and J are TRBV20-1 and TRBJ2-6; no definite D call. CDR3 length: 16 amino acids. Germline V gene sequence: CDR1 DFQATT, CDR2 SNEGSKA (reference sequence). V lost 3 bases, J lost 4 bases, and 16 bases lay in between. As DNA, the CDR3 is TGCAGTGCTAGCCCTGACCTGGGCCCCGGGGCCAACGTCCTGACTTTC. Encoded protein: CSASPDLGPGANVLTF.

Notes on this clonotype: A much larger clone lies one base from this, so it may be a read error. The genes are TRBV9 and TRBJ2-5, with unresolved D. The last part of the DNA fits TRBJ2-1 better; the J call may be wrong. The CDR3 is 14 residues long. Germline V lookup: CDR1 SGDLS, CDR2 YYNGEE. This CDR3 reads CASSVGDNQETQFF. CDR3 DNA sequence: TGTGCCAGCAGCGTAGGTGACAACCAAGAGACCCAGTTCTTC.

This clonotype has a count of ten or more. The chain links TRBV6-2 or TRBV6-3 to TRBJ2-3, with 8 nucleotides matching TRBD1. Germline V CDR1 and CDR2: MNHEY, SVGEGT. V dropped 10 bases and J dropped 2; count of bases not matched to a gene: 17. CDR3 length: 17 amino acids. The chain's CDR3 is CATLRPGTGLITDTQYF. DNA of the CDR3: TGTGCCACCCTACGCCCCGGGACAGGCCTAATCACAGATACGCAGTATTTT.